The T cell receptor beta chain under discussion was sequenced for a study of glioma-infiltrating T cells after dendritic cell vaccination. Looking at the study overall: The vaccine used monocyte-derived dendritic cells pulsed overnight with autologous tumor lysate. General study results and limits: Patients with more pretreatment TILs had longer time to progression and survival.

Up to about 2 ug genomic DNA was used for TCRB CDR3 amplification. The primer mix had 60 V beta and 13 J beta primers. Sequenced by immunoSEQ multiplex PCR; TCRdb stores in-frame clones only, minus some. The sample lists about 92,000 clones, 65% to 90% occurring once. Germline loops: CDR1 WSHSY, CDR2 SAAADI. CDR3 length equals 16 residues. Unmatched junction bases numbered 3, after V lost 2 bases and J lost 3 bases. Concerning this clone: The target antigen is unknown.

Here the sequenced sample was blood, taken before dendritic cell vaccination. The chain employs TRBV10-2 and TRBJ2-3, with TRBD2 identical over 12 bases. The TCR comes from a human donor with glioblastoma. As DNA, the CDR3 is TGCGCCAGCAGTGAGGTTACTAGCGGGGGGACAGATACGCAGTATTTT. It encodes CASSEVTSGGTDTQYF.